These T cell receptor beta chains were read from a single sample in a study of cytomegalovirus exposure and HLA in healthy donors. The data were produced by immunoSEQ multiplex PCR, yet TCRdb's version contains in-frame clones alone and is incomplete. The table records 220,000 or so clones, 75% of them present only once. Sample: PBMCs. Receptor source: a woman aged 25-40 years in good health and CMV-seronegative. The CDR3 runs from the conserved cysteine through the conserved F or W. D genes are given only for firm matches. Not all rows give a size; the values are once, few, many and, for expanded clones, a class.

CDR3 DNA: TGTGCCAGCAGTGACAGGGGGAGTTCCCGAAACACCATATATTTT
CDR3 protein: CASSDRGSSRNTIYF
J gene: TRBJ1-3
D gene: TRBD1
clone size: NA
V gene: TRBV2

CDR3 DNA: TGTGCCAGCAGTTTATCGCGGGGGGCCGGCACTGAAGCTTTCTTT
CDR3 protein: CASSLSRGAGTEAFF
J gene: TRBJ1-1
D gene: NA
clone size: NA
V gene: TRBV27

CDR3 DNA: TGTGCCAGCAGCTTGGGCAGGGGATACGAGCAGTACTTC
CDR3 protein: CASSLGRGYEQYF
J gene: TRBJ2-7
D gene: NA
clone size: NA
V gene: TRBV7-9

CDR3 DNA: TGTGCCAGCAGGGACAGGGGCCCCTACGAGCAGTACTTC
CDR3 protein: CASRDRGPYEQYF
J gene: TRBJ2-7
D gene: TRBD1
clone size: NA
V gene: TRBV7-2

CDR3 DNA: TGTGCCAGCAGCTTATCAGGTAGCGTTGGCACAGATACGCAGTATTTT
CDR3 protein: CASSLSGSVGTDTQYF
J gene: TRBJ2-3
D gene: NA
clone size: NA
V gene: TRBV7-9

CDR3 DNA: TGTGCCAGCATCGAGAGGGACAGGGGGCTAAAACTGTTTTTT
CDR3 protein: CASIERDRGLKLFF
J gene: TRBJ1-4
D gene: TRBD1
clone size: few
V gene: TRBV2

CDR3 DNA: TGTGCCTGGAGTGTGGGGGGGGCGCGGTATGGCTACACCTTC
CDR3 protein: CAWSVGGARYGYTF
J gene: TRBJ1-2
D gene: NA
clone size: NA
V gene: TRBV30

CDR3 DNA: TGTGCCAGCAGTCCTTGGCGGGGGGAGAGGACCGGGGAGCTGTTTTTT
CDR3 protein: CASSPWRGERTGELFF
J gene: TRBJ2-2
D gene: TRBD2
clone size: NA
V gene: TRBV5-5

CDR3 DNA: TGTGCCAGCAGCTTAATGGGGGGAGGAACTGAAGCTTTCTTT
CDR3 protein: CASSLMGGGTEAFF
J gene: TRBJ1-1
D gene: NA
clone size: NA
V gene: TRBV7-9

CDR3 DNA: TGTGCCAGCAGTAGACAGGGAAGGGGCTACGAGCAGTACTTC
CDR3 protein: CASSRQGRGYEQYF
J gene: TRBJ2-7
D gene: TRBD1
clone size: NA
V gene: TRBV6-1

CDR3 DNA: TGTGCCAGCAGTGACCCGCTGGGACAGGGGGGCAGCACAGATACGCAGTATTTT
CDR3 protein: CASSDPLGQGGSTDTQYF
J gene: TRBJ2-3
D gene: TRBD1
clone size: NA
V gene: TRBV2

CDR3 DNA: TGCAGTGCGGGAAGAAACGGACTTAGCTTT
CDR3 protein: CSAGRNGLSF
J gene: TRBJ1-1
D gene: NA
clone size: NA
V gene: TRBV20-1

CDR3 DNA: TGTGCCAGTTGGGGACAGTATGATGGCTACACCTTC
CDR3 protein: CASWGQYDGYTF
J gene: TRBJ1-2
D gene: TRBD1
clone size: NA
V gene: TRBV27

CDR3 DNA: TGTGCCAGCAGCTTTGGAGGCGGGGGGAACACCTACGAGCAGTACTTC
CDR3 protein: CASSFGGGGNTYEQYF
J gene: TRBJ2-7
D gene: TRBD2
clone size: once
V gene: TRBV4-2

CDR3 DNA: TGTGCCAGCAGTGAATGGACAGGGAGGACAGATACGCAGTATTTT
CDR3 protein: CASSEWTGRTDTQYF
J gene: TRBJ2-3
D gene: TRBD1
clone size: NA
V gene: TRBV6-1

CDR3 DNA: TGTGCCAGTACTACCGGGACAGGGCGCAATCAGCCCCAGCATTTT
CDR3 protein: CASTTGTGRNQPQHF
J gene: TRBJ1-5
D gene: TRBD1
clone size: NA
V gene: TRBV19

CDR3 DNA: TGTGCCAGCAGCCCCAGACTAGCGGGGGGCCTCTCGTACCAAGAGACCCAGTACTTC
CDR3 protein: CASSPRLAGGLSYQETQYF
J gene: TRBJ2-5
D gene: TRBD2
clone size: NA
V gene: TRBV7-8

CDR3 DNA: TGTGCCAGCAGTGGAACAGGCCTCAATCAGCCCCAGCATTTT
CDR3 protein: CASSGTGLNQPQHF
J gene: TRBJ1-5
D gene: NA
clone size: NA
V gene: TRBV27

CDR3 DNA: TGTGCCAGCAGTCGACAGGGCTCGCAGTGGGGGCAGTACTTC
CDR3 protein: CASSRQGSQWGQYF
J gene: TRBJ2-7
D gene: TRBD1
clone size: NA
V gene: TRBV27

CDR3 DNA: TGTGCCAGCAGTGAACGGGGCGGGAAAGGCCACGAGCAGTACTTC
CDR3 protein: CASSERGGKGHEQYF
J gene: TRBJ2-7
D gene: NA
clone size: NA
V gene: TRBV2

CDR3 DNA: TGTGCCAGCAGCTACAGGGCGAACACCGGGGAGCTGTTTTTT
CDR3 protein: CASSYRANTGELFF
J gene: TRBJ2-2
D gene: NA
clone size: NA
V gene: TRBV11-3

CDR3 DNA: TGCAGCGGCCGGGAAGGAGAGACCCAGTACTTC
CDR3 protein: CSGREGETQYF
J gene: TRBJ2-5
D gene: NA
clone size: NA
V gene: TRBV29-1

CDR3 DNA: TGTGCCAGCAGTGAATCGCCGACAAGGATGGCTGAAGCTTTCTTT
CDR3 protein: CASSESPTRMAEAFF
J gene: TRBJ1-1
D gene: NA
clone size: NA
V gene: TRBV6-1

CDR3 DNA: TGTGCCAGTAGTTATAGGACAGAACTAGGGGCCGGTGAAGCTTTCTTT
CDR3 protein: CASSYRTELGAGEAFF
J gene: TRBJ1-1
D gene: NA
clone size: NA
V gene: TRBV19

CDR3 DNA: TGTTCCAGCAGCTCAATCCGGGACACCGTCGGGGAGCTGTTTTTT
CDR3 protein: CSSSSIRDTVGELFF
J gene: TRBJ2-2
D gene: NA
clone size: NA
V gene: TRBV7-9

CDR3 DNA: TGTGCCAGCAGCTTAATGCGGGAGGTTCGAGAGACCCAGTACTTC
CDR3 protein: CASSLMREVRETQYF
J gene: TRBJ2-5
D gene: TRBD2
clone size: NA
V gene: TRBV7-8

CDR3 DNA: TGTGCCACCAGCAGAGCAAGCGGGCCCCAAGAGACCCAGTACTTC
CDR3 protein: CATSRASGPQETQYF
J gene: TRBJ2-5
D gene: NA
clone size: NA
V gene: TRBV15

CDR3 DNA: TGTGCCAGCAGAGGGACTCCGGGACCATCGGGAGAGCAGTACTTC
CDR3 protein: CASRGTPGPSGEQYF
J gene: TRBJ2-7
D gene: NA
clone size: NA
V gene: TRBV2

CDR3 DNA: TGTGCCTGGCGGGACAGGGGATTCAATCAGCCCCAGCATTTT
CDR3 protein: CAWRDRGFNQPQHF
J gene: TRBJ1-5
D gene: TRBD1
clone size: NA
V gene: TRBV30

CDR3 DNA: TGTGCCAGCAGCCAAGGAATGGGCAGGGACTATGGCTACACCTTC
CDR3 protein: CASSQGMGRDYGYTF
J gene: TRBJ1-2
D gene: NA
clone size: few
V gene: TRBV4-2

CDR3 DNA: TGTGCCAGCAGCTTGGACGACGGGGGGTCGGGTGGCTACACCTTC
CDR3 protein: CASSLDDGGSGGYTF
J gene: TRBJ1-2
D gene: NA
clone size: NA
V gene: TRBV5-6

CDR3 DNA: TGTGCCAGCAGCTTATATGGAGGGGGCGAGGGGAGCACTGAAGCTTTCTTT
CDR3 protein: CASSLYGGGEGSTEAFF
J gene: TRBJ1-1
D gene: TRBD1
clone size: NA
V gene: TRBV7-8

CDR3 DNA: TGTGCCAGTGGACAGGGAGACGGCTACACCTTC
CDR3 protein: CASGQGDGYTF
J gene: TRBJ1-2
D gene: TRBD1
clone size: NA
V gene: TRBV6-6

CDR3 DNA: TGTGCCAGCAGTCCAACAGGGGGCAGAGGCTACACCTTC
CDR3 protein: CASSPTGGRGYTF
J gene: TRBJ1-2
D gene: TRBD1
clone size: NA
V gene: TRBV2

CDR3 DNA: TGCGCCAGCAGCCAGGAGGGGCCCAGGTATGAGCAGTTCTTC
CDR3 protein: CASSQEGPRYEQFF
J gene: TRBJ2-1
D gene: NA
clone size: few
V gene: TRBV5-1

CDR3 DNA: TGCGCCAGCAGCCCACGACTAGCGGGGACAATCACAGATACGCAGTATTTT
CDR3 protein: CASSPRLAGTITDTQYF
J gene: TRBJ2-3
D gene: TRBD2
clone size: NA
V gene: TRBV5-1

CDR3 DNA: TGTGCCAGCTCGTTCGCGGACTTACGGGGGGCCCAGTACTTC
CDR3 protein: CASSFADLRGAQYF
J gene: TRBJ2-5
D gene: TRBD2
clone size: NA
V gene: TRBV18